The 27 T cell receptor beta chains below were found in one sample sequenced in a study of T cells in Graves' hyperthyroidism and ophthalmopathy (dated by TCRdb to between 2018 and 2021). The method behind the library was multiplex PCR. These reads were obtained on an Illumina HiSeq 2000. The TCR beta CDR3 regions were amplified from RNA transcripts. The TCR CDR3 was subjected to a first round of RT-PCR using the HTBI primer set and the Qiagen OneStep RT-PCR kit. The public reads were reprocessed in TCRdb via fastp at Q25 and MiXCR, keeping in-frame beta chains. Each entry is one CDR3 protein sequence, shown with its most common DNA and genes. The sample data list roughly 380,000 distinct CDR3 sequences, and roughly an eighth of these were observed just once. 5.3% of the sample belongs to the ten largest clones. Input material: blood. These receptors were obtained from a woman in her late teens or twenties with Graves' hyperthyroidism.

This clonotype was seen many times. DNA for the CDR3: TGCAGTGCTAGATCGGGACAGGGGGCAGAAAGCCCCTATGGCTACACCTTC. Protein product: CSARSGQGAESPYGYTF. V usage is TRBV20-1 and J usage is TRBJ1-2; TRBD1 agrees at 12 bases. Losses at the gene ends were 2 bases for V and 4 bases for J; bases not matched to a gene: 11. Germline lookup yields CDR1 DFQATT and CDR2 SNEGSKA (reference sequence). The CDR3 has 17 residues.

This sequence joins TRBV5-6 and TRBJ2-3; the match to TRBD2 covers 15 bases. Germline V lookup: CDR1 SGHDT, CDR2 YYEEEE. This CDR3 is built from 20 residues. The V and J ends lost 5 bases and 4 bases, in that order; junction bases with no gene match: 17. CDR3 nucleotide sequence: TGTGCCAGCAGGTGGTGGACCGGACTAGCGGGAGGGCCGAGCTCAGATACGCAGTATTTT. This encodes CASRWWTGLAGGPSSDTQYF. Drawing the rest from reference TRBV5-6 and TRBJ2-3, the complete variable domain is DAGVTQSPTHLIKTRGQQVTLRCSPKSGHDTVSWYQQALGQGPQFIFQYYEEEERQRGNFPDRFSGHQFPNYSSELNVNALLLGDSALYLCASRWWTGLAGGPSSDTQYFGPGTRLTVL.

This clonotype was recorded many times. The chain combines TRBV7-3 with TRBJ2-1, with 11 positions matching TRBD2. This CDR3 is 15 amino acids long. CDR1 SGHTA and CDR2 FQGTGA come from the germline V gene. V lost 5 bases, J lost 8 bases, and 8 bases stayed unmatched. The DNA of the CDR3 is TGTGCCAGCAGCCCTACTAGCGGGAGATTCGATGAGCAGTTCTTC. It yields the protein CASSPTSGRFDEQFF.

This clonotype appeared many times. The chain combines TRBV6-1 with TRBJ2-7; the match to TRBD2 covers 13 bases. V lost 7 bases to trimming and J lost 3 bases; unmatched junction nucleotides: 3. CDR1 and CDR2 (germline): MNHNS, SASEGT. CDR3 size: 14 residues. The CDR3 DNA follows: TGTGCCAGCACCGGACTAGCGGGAGACTACGAGCAGTACTTC. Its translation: CASTGLAGDYEQYF.

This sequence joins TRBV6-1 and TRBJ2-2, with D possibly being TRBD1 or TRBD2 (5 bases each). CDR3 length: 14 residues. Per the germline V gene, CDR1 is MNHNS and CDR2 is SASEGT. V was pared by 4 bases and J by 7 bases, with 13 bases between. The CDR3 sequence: CASSVQEEVGELFF. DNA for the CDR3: TGTGCCAGCAGTGTACAGGAGGAGGTCGGGGAGCTGTTTTTT.

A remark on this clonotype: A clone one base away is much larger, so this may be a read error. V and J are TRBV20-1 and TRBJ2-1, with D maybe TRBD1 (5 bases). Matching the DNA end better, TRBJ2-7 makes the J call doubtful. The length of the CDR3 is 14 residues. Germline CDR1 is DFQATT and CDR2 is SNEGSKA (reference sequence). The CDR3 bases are TGCAGTGCTAGAAACACAGGCTCCTACAATGAGCAGTACTTC. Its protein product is CSARNTGSYNEQYF.

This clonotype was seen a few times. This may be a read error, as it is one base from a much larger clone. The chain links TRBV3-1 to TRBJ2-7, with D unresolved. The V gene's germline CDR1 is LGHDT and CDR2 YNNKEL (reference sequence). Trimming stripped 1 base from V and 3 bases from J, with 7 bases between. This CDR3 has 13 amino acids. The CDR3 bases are TGTGCCAGCAGCCAAGCGGAGCTCTACGAGCAGTACTTC. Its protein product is CASSQAELYEQYF.

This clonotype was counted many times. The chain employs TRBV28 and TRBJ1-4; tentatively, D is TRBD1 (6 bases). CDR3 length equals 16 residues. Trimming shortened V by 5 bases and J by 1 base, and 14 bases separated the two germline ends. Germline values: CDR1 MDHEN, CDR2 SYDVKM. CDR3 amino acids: CASSRTGLGTNEKLFF. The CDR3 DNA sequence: TGTGCCAGCAGTAGAACAGGGCTCGGAACTAATGAAAAACTGTTTTTT.

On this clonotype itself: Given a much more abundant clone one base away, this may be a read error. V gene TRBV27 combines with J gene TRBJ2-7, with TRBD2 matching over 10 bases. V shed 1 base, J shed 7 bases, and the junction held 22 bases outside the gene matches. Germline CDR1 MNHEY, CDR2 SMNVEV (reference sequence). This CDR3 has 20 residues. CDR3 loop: CASSLFGLAGASRIADEQYF. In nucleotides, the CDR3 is TGTGCCAGCAGTTTATTCGGCCTAGCGGGAGCGAGCCGCATTGCGGATGAGCAGTACTTC.

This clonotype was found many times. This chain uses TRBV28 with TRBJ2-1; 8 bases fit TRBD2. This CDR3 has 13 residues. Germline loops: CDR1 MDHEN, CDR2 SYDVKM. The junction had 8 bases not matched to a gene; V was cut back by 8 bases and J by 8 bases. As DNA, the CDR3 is TGTGCCAGCCGTTCGGGAGGGCTCTATGAGCAGTTCTTC. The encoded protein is CASRSGGLYEQFF.

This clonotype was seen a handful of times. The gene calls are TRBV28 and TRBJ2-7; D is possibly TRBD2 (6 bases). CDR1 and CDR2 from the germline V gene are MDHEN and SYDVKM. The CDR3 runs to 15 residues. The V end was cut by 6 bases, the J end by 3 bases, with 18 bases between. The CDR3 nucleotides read TGTGCCAGCAGCCGCCTCGGGACTCCTGGCTACGAGCAGTACTTC. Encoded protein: CASSRLGTPGYEQYF.

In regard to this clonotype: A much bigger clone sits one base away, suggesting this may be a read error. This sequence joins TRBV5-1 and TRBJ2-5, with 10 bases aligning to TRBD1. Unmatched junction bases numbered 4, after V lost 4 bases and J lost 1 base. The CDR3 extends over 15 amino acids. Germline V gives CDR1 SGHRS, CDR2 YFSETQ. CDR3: CASSPGTGAQETQYF. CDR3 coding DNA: TGCGCCAGCAGCCCCGGGACAGGGGCCCAAGAGACCCAGTACTTC. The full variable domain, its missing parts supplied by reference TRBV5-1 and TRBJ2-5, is KAGVTQTPRYLIKTRGQQVTLSCSPISGHRSVSWYQQTPGQGLQFLFEYFSETQRNKGNFPGRFSGRQFSNSRSEMNVSTLELGDSALYLCASSPGTGAQETQYFGPGTRLLVL.

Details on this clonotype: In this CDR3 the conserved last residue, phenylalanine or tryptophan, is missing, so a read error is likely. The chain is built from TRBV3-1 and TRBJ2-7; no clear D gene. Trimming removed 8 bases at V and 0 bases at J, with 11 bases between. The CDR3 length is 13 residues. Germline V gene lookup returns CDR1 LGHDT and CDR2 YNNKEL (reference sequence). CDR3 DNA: TGTGCCAGCGAGCAAAGGGACTCCTACGAGCAGTACCTC. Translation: CASEQRDSYEQYL.

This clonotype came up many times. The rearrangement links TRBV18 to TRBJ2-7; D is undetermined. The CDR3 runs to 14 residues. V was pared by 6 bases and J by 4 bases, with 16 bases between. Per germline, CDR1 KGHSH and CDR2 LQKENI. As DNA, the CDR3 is TGTGCCAGCTCCCCCCTGGACGGAGAATACGAGCAGTACTTC. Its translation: CASSPLDGEYEQYF.

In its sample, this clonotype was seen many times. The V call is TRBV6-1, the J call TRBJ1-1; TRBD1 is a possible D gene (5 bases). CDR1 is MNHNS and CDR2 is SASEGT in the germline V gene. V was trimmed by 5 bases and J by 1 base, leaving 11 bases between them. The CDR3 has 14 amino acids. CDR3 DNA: TGTGCCAGCAGTTGGACCGGGGGGAACACTGAAGCTTTCTTT. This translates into CASSWTGGNTEAFF.

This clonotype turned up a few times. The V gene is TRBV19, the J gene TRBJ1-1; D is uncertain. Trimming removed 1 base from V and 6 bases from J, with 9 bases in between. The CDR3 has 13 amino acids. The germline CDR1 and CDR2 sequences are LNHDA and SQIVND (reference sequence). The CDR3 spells CASSIVVLAEAFF. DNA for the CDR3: TGTGCCAGTAGTATAGTTGTTTTGGCTGAAGCTTTCTTT.

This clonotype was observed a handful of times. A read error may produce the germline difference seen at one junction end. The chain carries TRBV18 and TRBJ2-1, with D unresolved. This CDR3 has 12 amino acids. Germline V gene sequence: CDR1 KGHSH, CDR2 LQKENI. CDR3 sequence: CASSKPTTHLLF. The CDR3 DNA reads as TGTGCCAGCTCTAAACCAACCACCCATCTCCTCTTC.

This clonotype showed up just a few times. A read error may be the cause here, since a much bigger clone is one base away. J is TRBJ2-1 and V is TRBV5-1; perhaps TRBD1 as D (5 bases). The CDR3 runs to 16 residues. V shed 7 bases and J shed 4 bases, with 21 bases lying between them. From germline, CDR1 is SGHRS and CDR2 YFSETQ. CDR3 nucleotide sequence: TGCGCCAGCGGGGAAGGGGTGGGCGGAGTTTACAATGAGCAGTTCTTC. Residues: CASGEGVGGVYNEQFF.

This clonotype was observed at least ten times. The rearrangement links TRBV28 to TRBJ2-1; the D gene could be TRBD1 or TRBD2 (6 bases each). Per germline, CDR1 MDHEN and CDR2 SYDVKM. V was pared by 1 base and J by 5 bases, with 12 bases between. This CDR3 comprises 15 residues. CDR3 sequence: CASSLSGAAHNEQFF. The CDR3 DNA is TGTGCCAGCAGTTTATCGGGGGCGGCTCACAATGAGCAGTTCTTC. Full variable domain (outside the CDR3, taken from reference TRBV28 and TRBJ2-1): DVKVTQSSRYLVKRTGEKVFLECVQDMDHENMFWYRQDPGLGLRLIYFSYDVKMKEKGDIPEGYSVSREKKERFSLILESASTNQTSMYLCASSLSGAAHNEQFFGPGTRLTVL.

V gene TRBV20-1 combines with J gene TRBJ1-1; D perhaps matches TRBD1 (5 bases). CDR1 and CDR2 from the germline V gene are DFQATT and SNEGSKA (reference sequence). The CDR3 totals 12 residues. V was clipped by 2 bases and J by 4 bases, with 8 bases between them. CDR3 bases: TGCAGTGCTAGAATGGGGGGCACTGAAGCTTTCTTT. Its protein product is CSARMGGTEAFF.

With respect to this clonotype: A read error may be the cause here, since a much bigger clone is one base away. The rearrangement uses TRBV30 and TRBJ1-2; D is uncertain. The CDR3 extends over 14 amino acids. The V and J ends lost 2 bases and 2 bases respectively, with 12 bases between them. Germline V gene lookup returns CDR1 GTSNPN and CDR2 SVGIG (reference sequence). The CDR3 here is CAWSSTEGNYGYTF. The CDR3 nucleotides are TGTGCCTGGAGTAGCACCGAGGGCAACTATGGCTACACCTTC.

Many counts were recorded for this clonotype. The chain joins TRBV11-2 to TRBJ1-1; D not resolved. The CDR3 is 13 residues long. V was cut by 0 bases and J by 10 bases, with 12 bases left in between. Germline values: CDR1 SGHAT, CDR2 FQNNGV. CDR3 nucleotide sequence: TGTGCCAGCAGCTTAGAGTACGGGTCCCCAGCTTTCTTT. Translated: CASSLEYGSPAFF.

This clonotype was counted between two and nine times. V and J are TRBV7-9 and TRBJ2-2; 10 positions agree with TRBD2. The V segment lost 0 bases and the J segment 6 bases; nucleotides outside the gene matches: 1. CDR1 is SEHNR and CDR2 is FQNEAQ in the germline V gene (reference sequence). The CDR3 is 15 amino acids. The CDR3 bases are TGTGCCAGCAGCTTAGCAACTAGCGGGGCCGGGGAGCTGTTTTTT. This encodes CASSLATSGAGELFF.

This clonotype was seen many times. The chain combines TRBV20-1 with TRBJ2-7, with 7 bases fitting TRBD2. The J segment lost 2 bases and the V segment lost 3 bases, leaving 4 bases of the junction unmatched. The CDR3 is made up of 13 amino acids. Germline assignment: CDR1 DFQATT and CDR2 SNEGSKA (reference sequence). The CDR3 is CSARASGTYEQYF. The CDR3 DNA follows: TGCAGTGCTAGGGCTAGCGGAACCTACGAGCAGTACTTC.

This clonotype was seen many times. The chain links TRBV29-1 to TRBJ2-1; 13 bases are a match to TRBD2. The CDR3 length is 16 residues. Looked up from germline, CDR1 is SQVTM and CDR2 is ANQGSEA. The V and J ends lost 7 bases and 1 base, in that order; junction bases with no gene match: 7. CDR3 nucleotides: TGCAGCGCCAACGGACTAGCGGGAGTTTCCTACAATGAGCAGTTCTTC. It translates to CSANGLAGVSYNEQFF.

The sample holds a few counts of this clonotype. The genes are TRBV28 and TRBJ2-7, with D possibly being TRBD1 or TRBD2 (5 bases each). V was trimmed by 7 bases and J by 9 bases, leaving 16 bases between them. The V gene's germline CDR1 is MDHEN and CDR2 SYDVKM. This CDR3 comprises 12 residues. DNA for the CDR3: TGTGCCAGCACCCGGGGCTGGTCTGGGCAGTACTTC. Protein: CASTRGWSGQYF.

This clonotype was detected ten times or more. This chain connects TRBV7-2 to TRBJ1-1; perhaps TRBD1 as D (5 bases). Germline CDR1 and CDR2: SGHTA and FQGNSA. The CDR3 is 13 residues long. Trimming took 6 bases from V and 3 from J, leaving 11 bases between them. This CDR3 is CASRWGKDTEAFF. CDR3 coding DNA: TGTGCCAGCAGATGGGGGAAGGACACTGAAGCTTTCTTT. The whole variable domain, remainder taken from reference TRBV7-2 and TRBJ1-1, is GAGVSQSPSNKVTEKGKDVELRCDPISGHTALYWYRQSLGQGLEFLIYFQGNSAPDKSGLPSDRFSAERTGGSVSTLTIQRTQQEDSAVYLCASRWGKDTEAFFGQGTRLTVV.